These 26 T cell receptor beta chains originate from one sample sequenced in a study of blood T cell repertoires in COVID-19. The repertoire was sequenced with immunoSEQ multiplex PCR; TCRdb's copy has only in-frame clones and lacks some. The sample has 350,000 to 400,000 clones; approximately 87% are singletons. The sequencing input was PBMCs or T cells enriched from blood (not recorded which). All receptors derive from a woman aged 25 to 45 with acute COVID-19.

Notes on this clone: Other DNA sequences in this specimen translate into the identical CDR3. The chain combines TRBV7-3 with TRBJ1-2, with 8 bases aligning to TRBD1. There are 13 residues in the CDR3. Trimming at V came to 5 bases and at J to 3 bases, leaving 2 bases not matched to a gene. From germline, CDR1 is SGHTA and CDR2 FQGTGA. DNA for the CDR3: TGTGCCAGCAGCCCGGGACAGGACTATGGCTACACCTTC. Translation gives CASSPGQDYGYTF.

J is TRBJ1-5 and V is TRBV5-6; D is perhaps TRBD1 (5 bases). The V end was cut by 2 bases, the J end by 3 bases, with 9 bases between. The CDR3 totals 14 residues. In germline, CDR1 is SGHDT, CDR2 YYEEEE. CDR3 nucleotides: TGTGCCAGCAGCTTTACAGGCCCCAATCAGCCCCAGCATTTT. Its translation: CASSFTGPNQPQHF.

The chain couples TRBV30 to TRBJ2-2; D is possibly TRBD1 (5 bases). V lost 0 bases to trimming and J lost 8 bases, with 10 bases between them. The CDR3 covers 13 residues. Germline V lookup: CDR1 GTSNPN, CDR2 SVGIG (reference sequence). CDR3 loop: CAWSVGARGELFF. CDR3 coding DNA: TGTGCCTGGAGTGTAGGGGCTCGTGGGGAGCTGTTTTTT.

The V gene is TRBV7-6, the J gene TRBJ2-7; TRBD2 agrees at 9 bases. The CDR3 has 15 amino acids. Germline values: CDR1 SGHVS, CDR2 FNYEAQ. V trimming: 5 bases; J trimming: 4 bases; junction bases outside the gene matches: 9. CDR3 sequence: CASSGGRGGEYEQYF. In DNA form, the CDR3 reads TGTGCCAGCAGCGGAGGGCGGGGGGGCGAATACGAGCAGTACTTC.

V is TRBV10-3 and J is TRBJ1-2, with D possibly matching TRBD1 (6 bases). CDR3 length equals 13 residues. Trimming stripped 9 bases from V and 7 bases from J, with 18 bases between. In germline, CDR1 is ENHRY, CDR2 SYGVKD. The CDR3 DNA sequence: TGTGCCATTTTCACAACACAGGGTTCTGGCTACACCTTC. Its translation is CAIFTTQGSGYTF.

The V gene is TRBV9, the J gene TRBJ2-2, with D tentatively TRBD1 (6 bases). The CDR3 sequence is 15 residues long. Germline values: CDR1 SGDLS, CDR2 YYNGEE. V dropped 1 base and J dropped 2 bases, with 9 bases sitting between them. The chain's CDR3 is CASSVQGSNTGELFF. Here the CDR3 DNA reads TGTGCCAGCAGCGTACAGGGGTCAAACACCGGGGAGCTGTTTTTT.

V gene TRBV7-9 combines with J gene TRBJ2-1, with 12 bases matching TRBD2. With V trimmed by 5 bases and J by 8 bases, 7 bases remained unmatched. The germline V gene has CDR1 SEHNR and CDR2 FQNEAQ (reference sequence). CDR3 length: 15 residues. The DNA for the CDR3 is TGTGCCAGCAGCGGGCGACTAGCGGGGGTGTATGAGCAGTTCTTC. Translation gives CASSGRLAGVYEQFF.

The count of this clone is one. The chain couples TRBV6-8 to TRBJ2-2; D perhaps matches TRBD1 (5 bases). The V and J ends lost 2 bases and 3 bases respectively, with 13 bases between them. Germline assignment: CDR1 MNHGY and CDR2 SAAAGT. This CDR3 has 16 amino acids. CDR3 sequence: CASSYPQAGYTGELFF. CDR3 nucleotides: TGTGCCAGCAGTTACCCGCAAGCAGGGTACACCGGGGAGCTGTTTTTT.

The rearrangement uses TRBV7-2 and TRBJ2-3, with D perhaps TRBD1 (6 bases). This CDR3 has 15 residues. The V gene's germline CDR1 is SGHTA and CDR2 FQGNSA. Trimming removed 6 bases from V and 8 bases from J, with 21 bases in between. The CDR3, as DNA: TGTGCCAGCAGTTTCACAGGGACATCGGGCGGTACGCAGTATTTT. It encodes CASSFTGTSGGTQYF.

V usage is TRBV7-2 and J usage is TRBJ1-4; no reliable D call. V lost 2 bases and J 6 bases, leaving 4 bases between the germline ends. CDR1 is SGHTA and CDR2 is FQGNSA in the germline V gene. CDR3 size: 12 residues. CDR3 loop: CASSLSDEKLFF. CDR3 sequence (DNA): TGTGCCAGCAGCTTATCCGATGAAAAACTGTTTTTT.

The rearrangement links TRBV18 to TRBJ1-5; TRBD1 matches 10 bases. The CDR3 runs to 16 residues. Trimming removed 4 bases from V and 10 bases from J; junction bases left unmatched: 13. Germline V gene lookup returns CDR1 KGHSH and CDR2 LQKENI. The CDR3 region has the DNA TGTGCCAGCTCACACGTCGACCGGGACAGGGGATCCCCCCAGCATTTT. Its protein is CASSHVDRDRGSPQHF.

The rearrangement uses TRBV27 and TRBJ1-2; 7 bases line up with TRBD1. V lost 11 bases to trimming and J lost 6 bases; unmatched junction nucleotides: 9. The CDR3 has 12 residues. Looked up from germline, CDR1 is MNHEY and CDR2 is SMNVEV (reference sequence). The CDR3 loop is CAAGGLGDGYTF. CDR3 bases: TGTGCCGCAGGGGGGCTTGGGGATGGCTACACCTTC.

This chain uses TRBV12-5 with TRBJ2-7; no firm D call. Trimming left V 2 bases short and J 2 bases short, with 10 bases between. Germline values: CDR1 LGHNT, CDR2 FRNRAP. CDR3 length equals 14 residues. The CDR3 spells CASGLYGLTYEQYF. CDR3 DNA sequence: TGTGCTAGTGGTTTGTACGGTCTGACCTACGAGCAGTACTTC.

The V gene is TRBV12-5, the J gene TRBJ1-5; 11 nucleotides agree with TRBD1. Trimming took 2 bases from V and 8 from J; bases not matched to a gene: 8. CDR1 LGHNT and CDR2 FRNRAP come from the germline V gene. This CDR3 has 16 residues. CDR3 sequence reads: CASGLTLDRGPEPQHF. Written as DNA, the CDR3 is TGTGCTAGTGGTTTGACCCTGGACAGGGGGCCTGAGCCCCAGCATTTT. The full variable domain, with the rest looked up from reference TRBV12-5 and TRBJ1-5, is DARVTQTPRHKVTEMGQEVTMRCQPILGHNTVFWYRQTMMQGLELLAYFRNRAPLDDSGMPKDRFSAEMPDATLATLKIQPSEPRDSAVYFCASGLTLDRGPEPQHFGDGTRLSIL.

This clone was seen just once. The chain employs TRBV10-3 and TRBJ1-2; 9 bases line up with TRBD1. The CDR3 has 15 residues. Unmatched junction bases numbered 5, after V lost 4 bases and J lost 2 bases. From germline, CDR1 is ENHRY and CDR2 SYGVKD. The CDR3, as DNA: TGTGCCATCAGTGGATCGACAGGGGGGAACTATGGCTACACCTTC. It is translated as CAISGSTGGNYGYTF.

The chain uses TRBV30 and TRBJ2-5; 9 bases are a match to TRBD2. Germline lookup yields CDR1 GTSNPN and CDR2 SVGIG (reference sequence). The CDR3 has 15 amino acids. After removal of 3 bases from V and 0 bases from J, the junction contained 5 bases not matched to a gene. The CDR3 sequence: CAWRLAGVYQETQYF. The DNA for the CDR3 is TGTGCCTGGAGGTTAGCGGGGGTGTACCAAGAGACCCAGTACTTC.

V usage is TRBV4-1 and J usage is TRBJ1-1; D gene uncertain. The CDR3 loop spans 14 amino acids. V gave up 0 bases and J gave up 1 base, with 6 bases separating them. Germline V lookup: CDR1 MGHRA, CDR2 YSYEKL. CDR3 loop: CASSQEAQNTEAFF. The CDR3 DNA sequence: TGCGCCAGCAGCCAAGAAGCTCAGAACACTGAAGCTTTCTTT.

The genes are TRBV5-1 and TRBJ2-1; 10 bases map to TRBD1. The length of the CDR3 is 15 residues. Trimming removed 0 bases from V and 9 bases from J; junction bases left unmatched: 6. Germline CDR1 reads SGHRS; CDR2 reads YFSETQ. In DNA, the CDR3 is TGCGCCAGCAGCTTGGTGGGGACAGGGGCACTTGAGCAGTTCTTC. Its protein is CASSLVGTGALEQFF.

The gene calls are TRBV5-1 and TRBJ1-1, with 9 bases identical to TRBD1. V was clipped by 0 bases and J by 4 bases; unmatched bases: 4. Germline V lookup: CDR1 SGHRS, CDR2 YFSETQ. The CDR3 runs 15 residues. CDR3 in amino acids: CASSLGQGGGTEAFF. CDR3 sequence (DNA): TGCGCCAGCAGCTTGGGACAGGGGGGCGGCACTGAAGCTTTCTTT. The variable domain in full, with the rest retrieved from reference TRBV5-1 and TRBJ1-1, is KAGVTQTPRYLIKTRGQQVTLSCSPISGHRSVSWYQQTPGQGLQFLFEYFSETQRNKGNFPGRFSGRQFSNSRSEMNVSTLELGDSALYLCASSLGQGGGTEAFFGQGTRLTVV.

This clone was picked up many times. The chain is built from TRBV7-2 and TRBJ1-5, with 7 nucleotides matching TRBD1. V lost 5 bases and J lost 0; bases outside the gene matches: 7. This CDR3 region has 16 residues. Per germline, CDR1 SGHTA and CDR2 FQGNSA. As DNA, the CDR3 is TGTGCCAGCAGCCGGGACAGTTCGTTTAGCAATCAGCCCCAGCATTTT. Translation: CASSRDSSFSNQPQHF.

This chain uses TRBV6-5 with TRBJ2-2; possible D gene TRBD2, 6 bases. The CDR3 is 13 residues long. V lost 6 bases to trimming and J lost 7 bases, with 12 bases between them. Germline V gives CDR1 MNHEY, CDR2 SVGAGI. The CDR3 nucleotides are TGTGCCAGCAGGATGGGGGGAAGCGGGGAGCTGTTTTTT. Translated: CASRMGGSGELFF.

V and J are TRBV7-3 and TRBJ2-3; 9 nucleotides match TRBD1. The V segment lost 6 bases and the J segment 4 bases; nucleotides outside the gene matches: 8. This CDR3 region has 15 residues. Germline CDR1 reads SGHTA; CDR2 reads FQGTGA. The CDR3 DNA reads TGTGCCAGCAGTCCTACAGGGGGCCGACCAGATACGCAGTATTTT. Its translation is CASSPTGGRPDTQYF.

V and J are TRBV6-2 or TRBV6-3 and TRBJ1-5; TRBD1 might be the D (5 bases). Between the trimmed V and J ends, which lost 0 bases and 3 bases, there was a span of 21 bases. Germline V lookup: CDR1 MNHEY, CDR2 SVGEGT. There are 19 residues in the CDR3. CDR3 in amino acids: CASSYSRTGGNVNNQPQHF. As DNA, the CDR3 is TGTGCCAGCAGTTACTCAAGGACCGGGGGAAATGTGAACAATCAGCCCCAGCATTTT.

The rearrangement uses TRBV5-1 and TRBJ1-2; TRBD1 aligns across 7 bases. Germline-derived CDR1 and CDR2 are SGHRS and YFSETQ. V was clipped by 0 bases and J by 6 bases; unmatched bases: 8. The CDR3 runs 15 residues. The CDR3, as DNA: TGCGCCAGCAGCTTGGGGGCCCAAGACAGGGATGGCTACACCTTC. Amino acids: CASSLGAQDRDGYTF.

V gene TRBV30 combines with J gene TRBJ1-6, with TRBD1 matching over 9 bases. The CDR3 totals 15 residues. Germline values: CDR1 GTSNPN, CDR2 SVGIG (reference sequence). The J segment lost 7 bases and the V segment lost 1 base, leaving 5 bases of the junction unmatched. CDR3 sequence (DNA): TGTGCCTGGAGTGCACCCGACAGGGGGAATTCACCCCTCCACTTT. It translates to CAWSAPDRGNSPLHF.

The CDR3 DNA follows: TGCGCCAGCAGCCACAATACAGGGGCCTACGAGCAGTACTTC. This translates into CASSHNTGAYEQYF. The rearrangement joins TRBV4-1 to TRBJ2-7, with TRBD1 matching 7 bases. The CDR3 length is 14 residues. Per germline, CDR1 MGHRA and CDR2 YSYEKL. Trimming cost V 3 bases and J 2 bases; bases outside gene matches: 4.